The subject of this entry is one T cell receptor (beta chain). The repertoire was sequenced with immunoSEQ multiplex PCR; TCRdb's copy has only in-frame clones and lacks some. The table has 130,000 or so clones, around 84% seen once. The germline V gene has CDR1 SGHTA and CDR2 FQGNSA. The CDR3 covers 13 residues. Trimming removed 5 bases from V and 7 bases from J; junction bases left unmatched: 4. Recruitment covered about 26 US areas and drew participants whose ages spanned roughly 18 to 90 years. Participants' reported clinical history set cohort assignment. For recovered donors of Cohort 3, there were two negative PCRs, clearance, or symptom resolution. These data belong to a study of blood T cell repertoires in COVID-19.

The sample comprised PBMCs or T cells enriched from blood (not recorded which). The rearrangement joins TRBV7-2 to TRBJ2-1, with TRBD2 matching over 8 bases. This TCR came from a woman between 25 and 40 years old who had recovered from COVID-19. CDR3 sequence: CASSQGTRNEQFF. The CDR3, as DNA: TGTGCCAGCAGCCAAGGGACTAGGAATGAGCAGTTCTTC.